This is a list of T cell receptor beta chains from one sample in a study of PD-L1 blockade in urothelial cancer. Method: immunoSEQ multiplex PCR; TCRdb's copy keeps in-frame clones and lacks some. The table lists tens of thousands of clones, 87% of them singletons, with roughly 14% in the top ten. The specimen was PBMCs, collected around atezolizumab (anti-PD-L1) treatment. The receptor source for this set is a woman in her sixties with urothelial cancer. CDR3s include the opening cysteine and the closing phenylalanine or tryptophan. Each record gives: J gene, V gene, D gene, clone size, CDR3 DNA, CDR3 protein. The D gene is left open where the match is weak. Size is omitted from some rows. Given values are once, few, many or a class for expanded clones.

j_gene: TRBJ2-7
v_gene: TRBV2
d_gene: TRBD1
abundance: .
CDR3nt: TGTGCCAGCAGCTTGGGACAGGGCCAGGGGTACGAGCAGTACTTC
CDR3aa: CASSLGQGQGYEQYF

j_gene: TRBJ2-7
v_gene: TRBV27
d_gene: .
abundance: few
CDR3nt: TGTGCCAGCGGCCTGGACAGAAGCTCCTACGAGCAGTACTTC
CDR3aa: CASGLDRSSYEQYF

j_gene: TRBJ2-1
v_gene: TRBV21-1
d_gene: .
abundance: .
CDR3nt: TGTGCCAGCAGCACCAGACAAACTAATGAGCAGTTCTTC
CDR3aa: CASSTRQTNEQFF

j_gene: TRBJ2-7
v_gene: TRBV27
d_gene: .
abundance: few
CDR3nt: TGTGCCAGCAGTTTTCAAGGTTGGCGGGAACCCTACGAGCAGTACTTC
CDR3aa: CASSFQGWREPYEQYF

j_gene: TRBJ1-2
v_gene: TRBV6-5
d_gene: TRBD1
abundance: few
CDR3nt: TGTGCCAGCAGGCGACAGGGGTTAGACTATGGCTACACCTTC
CDR3aa: CASRRQGLDYGYTF

j_gene: TRBJ1-2
v_gene: TRBV5-1
d_gene: .
abundance: large
CDR3nt: TGCGCCAGCAGCCTTGGGAGGGGAGCCAACTATGGCTACACCTTC
CDR3aa: CASSLGRGANYGYTF

j_gene: TRBJ2-5
v_gene: TRBV5-5
d_gene: .
abundance: .
CDR3nt: TGTGCCAGCAGCACCGGAGTAACAGAGACCCAGTACTTC
CDR3aa: CASSTGVTETQYF

j_gene: TRBJ2-1
v_gene: TRBV19
d_gene: TRBD2
abundance: .
CDR3nt: TGTGCCAGTAGTACAATGGCGACTAGCGGACCCTACAATGAGCAGTTCTTC
CDR3aa: CASSTMATSGPYNEQFF

j_gene: TRBJ1-3
v_gene: TRBV18
d_gene: TRBD1
abundance: .
CDR3nt: TGTGCCAGCTCATCAGAGGGGGCAGCTGGAAACACCATATATTTT
CDR3aa: CASSSEGAAGNTIYF

j_gene: TRBJ2-2
v_gene: TRBV6-1
d_gene: TRBD1
abundance: .
CDR3nt: TGTGCCAGCAGTTCGGGACAGGGAAACACCGGGGAGCTGTTTTTT
CDR3aa: CASSSGQGNTGELFF

j_gene: TRBJ2-6
v_gene: TRBV7-9
d_gene: .
abundance: .
CDR3nt: TGTGCCAGCCGAAATACTCCCGCTGGGGCCAACGTCCTGACTTTC
CDR3aa: CASRNTPAGANVLTF

j_gene: TRBJ2-1
v_gene: TRBV15
d_gene: TRBD2
abundance: once
CDR3nt: TGTGCCACCAGCAGAAGGAAGACTAGCGGGGGCCTATACAATGAGCAGTTCTTC
CDR3aa: CATSRRKTSGGLYNEQFF

j_gene: TRBJ2-1
v_gene: TRBV27
d_gene: .
abundance: .
CDR3nt: TGTGCCAGCAGTTTAATCGGAGGGTCCTACAATGAGCAGTTCTTC
CDR3aa: CASSLIGGSYNEQFF

j_gene: TRBJ2-3
v_gene: TRBV5-6
d_gene: TRBD2
abundance: .
CDR3nt: TGTGCCAGCAGCCCCCTGACTAGCGGGAAGGATACGCAGTATTTT
CDR3aa: CASSPLTSGKDTQYF

j_gene: TRBJ2-2
v_gene: TRBV27
d_gene: TRBD2
abundance: .
CDR3nt: TGTGCCAGCAGCCTTCTAGCGGGGGGGCCGAGCACCGGGGAGCTGTTTTTT
CDR3aa: CASSLLAGGPSTGELFF

j_gene: TRBJ2-5
v_gene: TRBV28
d_gene: TRBD1
abundance: .
CDR3nt: TGTGCCAGCAGTTTATCCAGATCCGGGACAGGGGCCGAGACCCAGTACTTC
CDR3aa: CASSLSRSGTGAETQYF

j_gene: TRBJ1-1
v_gene: TRBV27
d_gene: TRBD1
abundance: .
CDR3nt: TGTGCCAGCAGTGCGGACAGGGGGAACACTGAAGCTTTCTTT
CDR3aa: CASSADRGNTEAFF